The entry that follows covers one TCR beta chain sequence. This entry belongs to a study of blood T cell repertoires in COVID-19. Study information: Donors in the United States, Italy and Spain gave samples during acute or convalescent COVID-19. The analysed material was cDNA or gDNA that came from T cells, B-cell-depleted T cells, or PBMCs.

The CDR3 covers 18 residues. The trim removed 1 base at V and 6 bases at J, leaving 10 bases unmatched. Germline V gene sequence: CDR1 MNHEY, CDR2 SMNVEV (reference sequence). Authors' processing steps: Estimates of nucleated cell counts were drawn from the amplification of reference gene primers. The protocol was immunoSEQ multiplex PCR, while the TCRdb copy is restricted to in-frame clones and leaves out a portion. V and J calls plus clone size are reproduced from that table; the DNA served to infer D and trimming. The repertoire holds about 80,000 clones, with 80% to 85% as singletons. Sequencing was carried out using peripheral blood. The source is a woman in her 70s with acute or convalescent COVID-19. The chain uses TRBV27 and TRBJ2-1; 12 positions match TRBD2. CDR3 DNA sequence: TGTGCCAGCAGTTTATTCCCACTACTAGCGGGAGGCCCCAATGAGCAGTTCTTC. The encoded protein is CASSLFPLLAGGPNEQFF.